This T cell receptor (beta chain) was sequenced during a study of identical twins. General study points: A lower insertion count was a feature of abundant cord blood beta clonotypes, with no such feature in memory repertoires. The study found that models underestimated out-of-frame TCR alpha sharing in monozygotic twins.

TCRdb ran MiXCR on the 5' RACE reads and lists one entry per CDR3 protein. The table has approximately 620,000 distinct CDR3 sequences, 8% to 9% seen once. Trimming stripped 6 bases from V and 3 bases from J, with 6 bases between. The CDR3 length is 12 residues. This clonotype was detected many times. Its antigen is not identified. The data also belong to a second study, concerning yellow fever vaccine responses in identical twins.

The V call is TRBV12-3 or TRBV12-4, the J call TRBJ2-1, with a weak D call TRBD1 (5 bases). This receptor was taken from a woman aged 18-29 years in good health. Material for sequencing was PBMCs. The CDR3 sequence is CASRGVYNEQFF. Written as DNA, the CDR3 is TGTGCCAGCAGAGGGGTCTACAATGAGCAGTTCTTC.